A single sample gave rise to the 10 T cell receptor beta chains below, sequenced in a study of CD8+ T cells in alopecia areata. Treatment reported: oral pan-JAK inhibitor, 5-10 mg twice daily. Sequencing used cDNA as its template, made by extracting RNA and reverse transcribing it. TCRdb keeps only in-frame clones here, not all; method: immunoSEQ multiplex PCR. The table records tens of thousands of clones, 46% of them present only once. Material: CD8+ T cells sorted from blood, obtained at approximately week 39, from a patient treated with tofacitinib. These TCRs come from a human donor with alopecia areata.

This chain links TRBV29-1 with TRBJ2-7; D is perhaps TRBD2 (6 bases). This CDR3 has 13 amino acids. The ends were cut back, 4 bases at V and 3 bases at J, with 13 bases in the middle. Germline lookup yields CDR1 SQVTM and CDR2 ANQGSEA. The CDR3 here is CSVVGGERYEQYF. The CDR3 DNA reads TGCAGCGTTGTGGGCGGGGAACGCTACGAGCAGTACTTC.

This clone was seen once. This rearrangement joins TRBV13 to TRBJ2-7, with 9 bases identical to TRBD1. The CDR3 extends over 14 amino acids. V lost 5 bases to trimming and J lost 8 bases; unmatched junction nucleotides: 10. The V gene's germline CDR1 is PRHDT and CDR2 FYEKMQ (reference sequence). The CDR3: CASSEQGAEIKQYF. The CDR3 region has the DNA TGTGCCAGCAGCGAACAGGGGGCGGAAATCAAGCAGTACTTC.

This clone was detected only a few times. The chain joins TRBV4-1 to TRBJ2-3, with TRBD2 matching 15 bases. The CDR3 is 17 amino acids. The junction had 6 bases not matched to a gene; V was cut back by 4 bases and J by 4 bases. The V gene's germline CDR1 is MGHRA and CDR2 YSYEKL. The CDR3 protein is CASSRTSGRAVADTQYF. The CDR3, as DNA: TGCGCCAGCAGCCGGACTAGCGGGAGGGCGGTGGCAGATACGCAGTATTTT.

In the case of this clone: This sample includes further DNA sequences coding for the same CDR3. This sequence joins TRBV27 and TRBJ2-2; D ambiguous. Germline V lookup: CDR1 MNHEY, CDR2 SMNVEV (reference sequence). This CDR3 is 12 amino acids long. V was pared by 3 bases and J by 2 bases, with 1 base between. The CDR3 protein is CASSFNTGELFF. The CDR3 region has the DNA TGTGCCAGCAGTTTCAACACCGGGGAGCTGTTTTTT.

A few counts support this clone. The chain couples TRBV28 to TRBJ2-1, with TRBD1 matching over 8 bases. Per germline, CDR1 MDHEN and CDR2 SYDVKM. V was pared by 8 bases and J by 6 bases, with 6 bases of the junction left unmatched. The length of the CDR3 is 13 residues. The CDR3 DNA follows: TGTGCCAGCGGCGGGACAGGCCTCAATGAGCAGTTCTTC. This sequence encodes CASGGTGLNEQFF.

This chain uses TRBV27 with TRBJ2-7; TRBD2 might be the D (6 bases). Germline V gives CDR1 MNHEY, CDR2 SMNVEV (reference sequence). The V gene lost 4 bases and the J gene lost 4 bases, with 17 bases spanning the gap. The CDR3 length is 15 residues. The CDR3 spells CASSSRPSDEYEQYF. As DNA, the CDR3 is TGTGCCAGCAGTTCAAGACCTAGCGACGAGTACGAGCAGTACTTC.

This clone turned up a few times. This sequence joins TRBV4-3 and TRBJ2-4; tentatively, D is TRBD2 (7 bases). Germline lookup yields CDR1 LGHNA and CDR2 YSLEER. Trimming stripped 5 bases from V and 11 bases from J, with 10 bases between. This CDR3 contains 11 residues. CDR3 coding DNA: TGCGCCAGCAGCTCGGGGGGCTTTCAGTACTTC. Its protein is CASSSGGFQYF.

The V gene is TRBV27, the J gene TRBJ2-7, with 9 bases that match TRBD1. This CDR3 spans 13 amino acids. Germline CDR1 and CDR2: MNHEY and SMNVEV (reference sequence). The V gene end was trimmed by 0 bases and the J gene end by 6 bases; junction bases not matched to a gene: 0. The CDR3 is CASSLSTGGEQYF. CDR3 DNA: TGTGCCAGCAGTTTATCGACAGGGGGCGAGCAGTACTTC.

The chain recombines TRBV4-1 with TRBJ2-7, with 9 nucleotides matching TRBD1. Trimming took 4 bases from V and 7 from J; bases not matched to a gene: 14. Per germline, CDR1 MGHRA and CDR2 YSYEKL. The CDR3 is 16 amino acids. The CDR3 DNA reads as TGCGCCAGCAGCCGGACTCCCGGGACAGGGTTTGGGGAGCAGTACTTC. It is translated as CASSRTPGTGFGEQYF.

The chain recombines TRBV11-2 with TRBJ2-1; 9 bases are a match to TRBD1. The germline V gene has CDR1 SGHAT and CDR2 FQNNGV. This CDR3 is built from 15 residues. The V and J ends lost 4 bases and 6 bases, in that order; junction bases with no gene match: 7. CDR3 region: CASSSGQGRFNEQFF. In nucleotides, the CDR3 is TGTGCCAGCAGCTCGGGACAGGGAAGATTCAATGAGCAGTTCTTC.